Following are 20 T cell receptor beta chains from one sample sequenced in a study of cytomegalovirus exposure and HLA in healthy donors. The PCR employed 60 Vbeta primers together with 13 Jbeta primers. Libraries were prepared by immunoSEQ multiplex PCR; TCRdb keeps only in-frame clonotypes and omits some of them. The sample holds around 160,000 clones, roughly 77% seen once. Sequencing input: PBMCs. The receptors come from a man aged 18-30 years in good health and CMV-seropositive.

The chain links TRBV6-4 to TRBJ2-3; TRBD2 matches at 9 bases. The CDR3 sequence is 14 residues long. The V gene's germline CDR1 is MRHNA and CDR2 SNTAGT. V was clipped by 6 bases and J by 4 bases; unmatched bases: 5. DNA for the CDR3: TGTGCCAGCAGGGCGGGGGGGCCGGCAGATACGCAGTATTTT. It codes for CASRAGGPADTQYF.

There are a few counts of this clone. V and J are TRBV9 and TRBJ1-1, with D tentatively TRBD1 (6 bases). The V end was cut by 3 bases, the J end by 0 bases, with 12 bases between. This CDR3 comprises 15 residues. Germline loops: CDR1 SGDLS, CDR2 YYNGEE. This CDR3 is CASSGRGGMNTEAFF. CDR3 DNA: TGTGCCAGCAGCGGTAGGGGGGGCATGAACACTGAAGCTTTCTTT.

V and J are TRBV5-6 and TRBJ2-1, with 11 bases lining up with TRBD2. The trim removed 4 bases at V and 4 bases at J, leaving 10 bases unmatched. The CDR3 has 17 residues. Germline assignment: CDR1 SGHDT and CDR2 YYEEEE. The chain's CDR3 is CASSLLAGVASYNEQFF. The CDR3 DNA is TGTGCCAGCAGCCTACTAGCGGGGGTAGCTTCGTACAATGAGCAGTTCTTC.

CDR3 residues: CAWSGAIQLWANVLTF. The CDR3 DNA sequence: TGTGCCTGGAGTGGGGCTATCCAGCTGTGGGCCAACGTCCTGACTTTC. V is TRBV30 and J is TRBJ2-6; no clear D gene. Per the germline V gene, CDR1 is GTSNPN and CDR2 is SVGIG (reference sequence). This CDR3 has 16 residues. V was cut by 1 base and J by 5 bases, with 15 bases left in between.

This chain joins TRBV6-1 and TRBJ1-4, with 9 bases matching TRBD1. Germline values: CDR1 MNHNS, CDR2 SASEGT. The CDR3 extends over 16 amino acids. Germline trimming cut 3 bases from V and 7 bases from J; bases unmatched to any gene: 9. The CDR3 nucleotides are TGTGCCAGCAGTGAGACACCGACAGGGGGGAGTGAAAAACTGTTTTTT. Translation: CASSETPTGGSEKLFF.

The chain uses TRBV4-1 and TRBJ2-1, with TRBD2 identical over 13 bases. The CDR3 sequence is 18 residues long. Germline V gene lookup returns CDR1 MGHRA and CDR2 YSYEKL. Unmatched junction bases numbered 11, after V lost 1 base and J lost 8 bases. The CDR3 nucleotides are TGCGCCAGCAGCCAAGGAGAAGTACTAGCGGGAGGGCCCGATGAGCAGTTCTTC. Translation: CASSQGEVLAGGPDEQFF.

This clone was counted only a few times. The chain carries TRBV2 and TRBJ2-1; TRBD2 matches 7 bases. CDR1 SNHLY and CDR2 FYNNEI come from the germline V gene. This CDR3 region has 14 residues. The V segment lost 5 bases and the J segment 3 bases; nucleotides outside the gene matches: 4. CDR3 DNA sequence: TGTGCCAGCAGTTTTGAGCGGGGCTACAATGAGCAGTTCTTC. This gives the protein CASSFERGYNEQFF.

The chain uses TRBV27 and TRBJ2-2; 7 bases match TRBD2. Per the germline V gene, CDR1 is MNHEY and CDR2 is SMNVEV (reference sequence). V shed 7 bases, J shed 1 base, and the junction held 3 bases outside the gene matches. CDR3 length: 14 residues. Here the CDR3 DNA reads TGTGCCAGCAATACGGGAGGGAACACCGGGGAGCTGTTTTTT. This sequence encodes CASNTGGNTGELFF.

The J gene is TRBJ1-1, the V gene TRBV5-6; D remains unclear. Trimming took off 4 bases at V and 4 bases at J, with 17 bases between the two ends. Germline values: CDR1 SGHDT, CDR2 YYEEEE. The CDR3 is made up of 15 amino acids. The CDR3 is CASSDSKAGVTEAFF. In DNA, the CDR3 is TGTGCCAGCAGCGACTCCAAGGCGGGAGTCACTGAAGCTTTCTTT.

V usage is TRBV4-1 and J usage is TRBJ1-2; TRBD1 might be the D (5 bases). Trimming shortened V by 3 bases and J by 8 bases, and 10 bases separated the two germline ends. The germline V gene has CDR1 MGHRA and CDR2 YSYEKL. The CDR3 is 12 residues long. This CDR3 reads CASSQGRGGYTF. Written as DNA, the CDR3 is TGCGCCAGCAGCCAGGGGCGTGGGGGCTACACCTTC.

The DNA of the CDR3 is TGTGCCAGCAGCTTGTTCCTAGCCCTATTCCTCTACAATGAGCAGTTCTTC. This sequence encodes CASSLFLALFLYNEQFF. The rearrangement uses TRBV5-6 and TRBJ2-1, with a tentative D call TRBD2 (5 bases). V shed 1 base and J shed 3 bases, with 17 bases lying between them. CDR3 length: 17 residues. Per the germline V gene, CDR1 is SGHDT and CDR2 is YYEEEE.

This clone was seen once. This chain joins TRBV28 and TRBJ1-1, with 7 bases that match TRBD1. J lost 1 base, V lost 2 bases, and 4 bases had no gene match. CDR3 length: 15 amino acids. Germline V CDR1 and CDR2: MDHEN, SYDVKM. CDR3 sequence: CASSLETGTNTEAFF. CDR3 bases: TGTGCCAGCAGTTTAGAGACAGGGACGAACACTGAAGCTTTCTTT.

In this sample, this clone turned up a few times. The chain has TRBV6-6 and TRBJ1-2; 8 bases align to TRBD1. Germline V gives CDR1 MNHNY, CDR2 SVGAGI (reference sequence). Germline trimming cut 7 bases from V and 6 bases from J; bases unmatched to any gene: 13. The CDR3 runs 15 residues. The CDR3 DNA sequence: TGTGCCAGCACGGACAGGGACCTGGGGAGGAATGGCTACACCTTC. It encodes CASTDRDLGRNGYTF.

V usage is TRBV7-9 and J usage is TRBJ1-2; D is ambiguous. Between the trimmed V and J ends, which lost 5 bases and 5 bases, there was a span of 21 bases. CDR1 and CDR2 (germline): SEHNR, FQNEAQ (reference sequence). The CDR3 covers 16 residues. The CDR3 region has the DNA TGTGCCAGCAGCCTAACGGACGGAAGACTAAGTTATGGCTACACCTTC. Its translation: CASSLTDGRLSYGYTF.

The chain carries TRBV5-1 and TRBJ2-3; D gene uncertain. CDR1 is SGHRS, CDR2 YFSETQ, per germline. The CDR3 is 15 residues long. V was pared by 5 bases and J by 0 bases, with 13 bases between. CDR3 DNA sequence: TGCGCCAGCAGTTCGACTGGTCCTAGCACAGATACGCAGTATTTT. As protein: CASSSTGPSTDTQYF.

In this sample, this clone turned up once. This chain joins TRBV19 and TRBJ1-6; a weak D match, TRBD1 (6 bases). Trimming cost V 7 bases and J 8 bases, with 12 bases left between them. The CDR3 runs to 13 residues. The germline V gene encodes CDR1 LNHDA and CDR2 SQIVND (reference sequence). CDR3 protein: CASKGGMDSPLHF. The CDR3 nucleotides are TGTGCCAGTAAGGGGGGGATGGATTCACCCCTCCACTTT. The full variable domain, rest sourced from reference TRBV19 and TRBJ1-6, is DGGITQSPKYLFRKEGQNVTLSCEQNLNHDAMYWYRQDPGQGLRLIYYSQIVNDFQKGDIAEGYSVSREKKESFPLTVTSAQKNPTAFYLCASKGGMDSPLHFGNGTRLTVT.

CDR3 in amino acids: CASSEGAGYTDTQYF. Here the CDR3 DNA reads TGTGCCAGCAGTGAAGGGGCAGGATACACAGATACGCAGTATTTT. The V gene is TRBV6-1, the J gene TRBJ2-3; D remains unclear. CDR1 is MNHNS and CDR2 is SASEGT in the germline V gene. The V end was cut by 1 base, the J end by 2 bases, with 10 bases between. The CDR3 is 15 amino acids.

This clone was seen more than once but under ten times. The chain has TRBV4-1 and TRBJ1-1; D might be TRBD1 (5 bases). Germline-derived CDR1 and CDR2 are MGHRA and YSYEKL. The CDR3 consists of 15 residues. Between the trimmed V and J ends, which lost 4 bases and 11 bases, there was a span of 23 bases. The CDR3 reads CASSPGGEGLAPAFF. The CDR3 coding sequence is TGCGCCAGCAGCCCCGGGGGAGAGGGTCTCGCCCCGGCTTTCTTT.

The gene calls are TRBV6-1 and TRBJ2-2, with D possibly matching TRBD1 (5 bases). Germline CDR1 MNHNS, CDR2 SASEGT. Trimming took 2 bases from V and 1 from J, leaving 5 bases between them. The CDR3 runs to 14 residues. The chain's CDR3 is CASSERGNTGELFF. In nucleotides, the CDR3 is TGTGCCAGCAGTGAAAGGGGGAACACCGGGGAGCTGTTTTTT.

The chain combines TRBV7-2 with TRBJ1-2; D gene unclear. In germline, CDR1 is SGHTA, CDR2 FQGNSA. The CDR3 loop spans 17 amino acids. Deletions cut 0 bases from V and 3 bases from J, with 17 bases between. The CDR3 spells CASSLATDTSDHYGYTF. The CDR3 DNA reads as TGTGCCAGCAGCTTAGCTACTGACACTTCCGATCACTATGGCTACACCTTC.